Below, one T cell receptor (beta chain) is given with its context. Its antigen remains unidentified. Looked up from germline, CDR1 is DFQATT and CDR2 is SNEGSKA (reference sequence). CDR3 length equals 13 residues. Trimming pared 6 bases from V and 5 bases from J, leaving 15 bases between. TCRdb itself ran the 5' RACE reads through MiXCR, one entry per CDR3 protein. The sample consists of under 300,000 distinct CDR3 sequences, about 13% of them appearing once. The sample originates from a study of identical twins. Study-wide results and limits: Its conclusions, products of cross-sectional statistical analysis, did not come from following the same donors.

These data are also associated with another study on yellow fever vaccine responses in identical twins.

The chain joins TRBV20-1 to TRBJ2-3; no definite D call. This TCR came from a woman aged 18-30 years in good health. Input material: memory (CD45RO+) T cells sorted from blood. The CDR3 region is CSALETRRDTQYF. DNA for the CDR3: TGCAGTGCCCTGGAGACCCGCCGAGATACGCAGTATTTT.